The entry below gives a single T cell receptor beta chain sequence along with its context. This sample stems from a study of blood T cell repertoires in COVID-19. Across the whole study: Both acute and convalescent COVID-19 samples were obtained from the United States, Italy and Spain. PBMCs, B-cell-depleted T cells, or T cells provided the cDNA or gDNA that made up the material.

The germline V gene has CDR1 MDHEN and CDR2 SYDVKM. The CDR3 totals 12 residues. V was pared by 7 bases and J by 8 bases, with 6 bases of the junction left unmatched. Authors' processing steps: Amplification of reference gene primers was used by the study to estimate nucleated cell counts. Assay used: immunoSEQ multiplex PCR; TCRdb lists only in-frame clones, some missing. Clone size and V and J calls were adopted from that table, with D and trimming inferred from the DNA. Here the sample spans 43,000 or so clones, 70% to 90% being singletons. The sequence came from a man in his 60s with active COVID-19. The sample consisted of peripheral blood. This chain joins TRBV28 and TRBJ2-3, with 7 bases lining up with TRBD2. The CDR3 sequence: CASTNPGGTQYF. The DNA for the CDR3 is TGTGCCAGCACCAATCCGGGGGGTACGCAGTATTTT.